The 11 T cell receptor beta chains listed next were all sequenced from one sample in a study of human T cells and chemical hapten exposure. TCRdb processed the 5' RACE reads anew with MiXCR; each CDR3 protein has one entry. The table includes tens of thousands of distinct CDR3 sequences, 15% detected once. The study extracted total RNA from unfractionated whole blood. These receptors were collected from a female donor in good health.

This clonotype appeared a few times. This rearrangement joins TRBV19 to TRBJ1-2; D is possibly TRBD1 (6 bases). Germline V CDR1 and CDR2: LNHDA, SQIVND (reference sequence). Deletions cut 4 bases from V and 2 bases from J, with 14 bases between. The CDR3 is 15 residues long. CDR3 DNA: TGTGCCAGTAGTAATGATCCCAGGGGAAACTATGGCTACACCTTC. Its protein product is CASSNDPRGNYGYTF.

This chain links TRBV15 with TRBJ2-5; perhaps TRBD1 as D (5 bases). Germline V gene data show CDR1 as LNHNV and CDR2 as YYDKDF (reference sequence). V shed 2 bases and J shed 2 bases, with 9 bases lying between them. The CDR3 consists of 14 residues. The CDR3 sequence is CATSRLTEQETQYF. DNA of the CDR3: TGTGCCACCAGCAGATTGACAGAACAAGAGACCCAGTACTTC.

The chain combines TRBV6-5 with TRBJ1-5; TRBD1 is a possible D gene (5 bases). The CDR3 sequence is 14 residues long. V gave up 0 bases and J gave up 5 bases, with 8 bases separating them. Germline V CDR1 and CDR2: MNHEY, SVGAGI. The CDR3 sequence: CASSYSGGDQPQHF. The DNA for the CDR3 is TGTGCCAGCAGTTACTCGGGGGGAGATCAGCCCCAGCATTTT.

This clonotype occurred a few times. V is TRBV2 and J is TRBJ1-1; 9 bases match TRBD1. The germline gives CDR1 SNHLY, CDR2 FYNNEI. The CDR3 loop spans 14 amino acids. V trimming: 6 bases; J trimming: 1 base; junction bases outside the gene matches: 3. The chain's CDR3 is CASRKTGGNTEAFF. The CDR3 nucleotides read TGTGCCAGCAGAAAGACAGGGGGGAACACTGAAGCTTTCTTT.

The V gene is TRBV20-1, the J gene TRBJ2-3; TRBD2 aligns across 7 bases. Germline lookup yields CDR1 DFQATT and CDR2 SNEGSKA (reference sequence). V lost 5 bases, J lost 1 base, and 9 bases stayed unmatched. The CDR3 consists of 15 residues. The CDR3: CSAPDSAGGTDTQYF. The CDR3 DNA reads as TGCAGTGCTCCCGACTCGGCGGGAGGCACAGATACGCAGTATTTT.

The chain couples TRBV27 to TRBJ1-2; no firm D call. V shed 6 bases and J shed 0 bases, with 11 bases lying between them. This CDR3 is 14 amino acids long. The germline CDR1 and CDR2 sequences are MNHEY and SMNVEV (reference sequence). The CDR3 nucleotides are TGTGCCAGCAGCTCCAGATCAGCTAACTATGGCTACACCTTC. This sequence encodes CASSSRSANYGYTF.

This clonotype was counted between two and nine times. This sequence joins TRBV6-6 and TRBJ2-6; D remains ambiguous. The V gene's germline CDR1 is MNHNY and CDR2 SVGAGI (reference sequence). Trimming took 3 bases from V and 0 from J, leaving 15 bases between them. CDR3 length equals 18 residues. The CDR3 DNA reads as TGTGCCAGCAGTTATTCATCCCGCGACGGCTCTGGGGCCAACGTCCTGACTTTC. It translates to CASSYSSRDGSGANVLTF.

The V and J genes are TRBV28 and TRBJ2-3; the D gene is possibly TRBD1 (6 bases). The ends were cut back, 6 bases at V and 2 bases at J, with 21 bases in the middle. The CDR3 has 17 amino acids. The V gene's germline CDR1 is MDHEN and CDR2 SYDVKM. The CDR3: CASSLKLGGRTTDTQYF. CDR3 sequence (DNA): TGTGCCAGCAGCCTAAAACTTGGGGGCAGGACCACAGATACGCAGTATTTT.

This clonotype was seen a handful of times. The chain employs TRBV11-2 and TRBJ1-2; D call uncertain. The CDR3 contains 13 residues. CDR1 is SGHAT, CDR2 FQNNGV, per germline. V shed 2 bases and J shed 4 bases, with 8 bases lying between them. This chain's CDR3 is CASSLTGIYGYTF. DNA for the CDR3: TGTGCCAGCAGCTTAACCGGCATCTATGGCTACACCTTC.

The chain couples TRBV6-5 to TRBJ2-3, with 10 nucleotides matching TRBD1. The germline V gene encodes CDR1 MNHEY and CDR2 SVGAGI. CDR3 length: 15 residues. The J segment lost 2 bases and the V segment lost 7 bases, leaving 6 bases of the junction unmatched. The CDR3 loop is CASTRQGASTDTQYF. The CDR3 DNA reads as TGTGCCAGCACTCGACAGGGGGCCTCCACAGATACGCAGTATTTT.

The chain employs TRBV6-5 and TRBJ2-5, with no clear D. The germline V and J ends were trimmed by 5 bases and 6 bases, with 10 bases remaining between them. CDR1 is MNHEY and CDR2 is SVGAGI in the germline V gene. The CDR3 length is 12 residues. CDR3 DNA sequence: TGTGCCAGCAGTCTCAACCTAAAGACCCAGTACTTC. It yields the protein CASSLNLKTQYF.